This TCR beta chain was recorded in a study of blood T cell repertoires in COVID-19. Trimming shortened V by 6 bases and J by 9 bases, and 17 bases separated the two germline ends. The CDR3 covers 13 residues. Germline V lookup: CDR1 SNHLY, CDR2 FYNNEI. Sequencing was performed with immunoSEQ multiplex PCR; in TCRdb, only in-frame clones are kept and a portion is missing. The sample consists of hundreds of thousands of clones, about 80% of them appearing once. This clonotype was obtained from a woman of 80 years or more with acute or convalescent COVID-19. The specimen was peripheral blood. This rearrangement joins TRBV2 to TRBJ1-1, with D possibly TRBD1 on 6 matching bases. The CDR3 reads CASRGASVPKAFF. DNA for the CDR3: TGTGCCAGCAGGGGGGCGTCGGTGCCCAAAGCTTTCTTT.